This T cell receptor (beta chain) was obtained from a study of control samples from healthy donors and cancer patients. Produced via immunoSEQ multiplex PCR; TCRdb's table is partial and in-frame only. The repertoire holds under 200,000 clones, with roughly 94% as singletons. The germline V gene encodes CDR1 SEHNR and CDR2 FQNEAQ (reference sequence). Between the trimmed V and J ends, which lost 7 bases and 6 bases, there was a span of 12 bases. CDR3 size: 13 residues. This receptor was obtained from a woman aged 40 to 49 in good health. Sequences were obtained from blood. V gene TRBV7-9 combines with J gene TRBJ2-2, with a tentative D call TRBD2 (6 bases). In nucleotides, the CDR3 is TGTGCCAGCAACACGAGGGAGGCCGGGGAGCTGTTTTTT. It is translated as CASNTREAGELFF. Full variable domain (remainder filled in from reference TRBV7-9 and TRBJ2-2): DTGVSQNPRHKITKRGQNVTFRCDPISEHNRLYWYRQTLGQGPEFLTYFQNEAQLEKSRLLSDRFSAERPKGSFSTLEIQRTEQGDSAMYLCASNTREAGELFFGEGSRLTVL.